A single sample is the source of the 20 T cell receptor beta chains below, sequenced in a study of CD8+ T cells in alopecia areata. Extracted RNA was reverse transcribed into cDNA, the sequencing template. This table comes from immunoSEQ multiplex PCR, and its TCRdb copy is limited to in-frame clones, with some not included. The data show some 180,000 clones, almost 65% seen once. This specimen was CD4+ T cells sorted from blood, taken at week 0. The receptors were sampled from a human donor with alopecia areata.

This clone was seen repeatedly, ten times or more. V gene TRBV2 combines with J gene TRBJ1-1; no clear D gene. The CDR3 runs 12 residues. V lost 6 bases and J lost 0, with 5 bases in between. Germline V gene lookup returns CDR1 SNHLY and CDR2 FYNNEI. The CDR3 spells CASRRMNTEAFF. Here the CDR3 DNA reads TGTGCCAGCAGGCGAATGAACACTGAAGCTTTCTTT.

The chain uses TRBV7-2 and TRBJ1-1; D is uncertain. The ends were cut back, 6 bases at V and 2 bases at J, with 13 bases in the middle. Germline V gene sequence: CDR1 SGHTA, CDR2 FQGNSA. CDR3 length: 14 residues. The CDR3 region has the DNA TGTGCCAGCAGTTATGCCGGGCCCAACACTGAAGCTTTCTTT. This translates into CASSYAGPNTEAFF.

CDR3 region: CASSLRTPGADTQYF. In DNA form, the CDR3 reads TGTGCCAGCAGCCTTCGGACCCCAGGGGCAGATACGCAGTATTTT. The rearrangement uses TRBV14 and TRBJ2-3, with TRBD1 as a possible D gene (6 bases). This CDR3 is 15 amino acids long. Germline lookup yields CDR1 SGHDN and CDR2 FVKESK. With 4 bases removed from V and 4 bases from J, the gap between germline ends came to 15 bases.

This chain connects TRBV9 to TRBJ2-3, with 10 bases identical to TRBD2. The ends lost 3 bases at V and 1 base at J; junction bases unmatched: 8. CDR3 length: 17 residues. Per germline, CDR1 SGDLS and CDR2 YYNGEE. The CDR3 DNA reads TGTGCCAGCAGCGCCCCCGGGACTAGCGTCGGCACAGATACGCAGTATTTT. Translation: CASSAPGTSVGTDTQYF.

This clone has only a few counts. The chain joins TRBV11-1 to TRBJ2-1; D is perhaps TRBD2 (5 bases). V was shortened by 5 bases and J by 3 bases, with 8 bases between the two germline ends. Germline V CDR1 and CDR2: SGHAT, FQDESV (reference sequence). CDR3 length equals 13 residues. CDR3 DNA: TGTGCCAGCAGCCTAGGACTCTACAATGAGCAGTTCTTC. Translated, it gives CASSLGLYNEQFF. Full variable domain (missing parts from reference TRBV11-1 and TRBJ2-1): EAEVAQSPRYKITEKSQAVAFWCDPISGHATLYWYRQILGQGPELLVQFQDESVVDDSQLPKDRFSAERLKGVDSTLKIQPAELGDSAMYLCASSLGLYNEQFFGPGTRLTVL.

V gene TRBV15 combines with J gene TRBJ1-2, with TRBD1 matching over 7 bases. The V gene's germline CDR1 is LNHNV and CDR2 YYDKDF (reference sequence). There are 15 residues in the CDR3. Unmatched junction bases numbered 6, after V lost 1 base and J lost 4 bases. CDR3 in amino acids: CATSRGVDRAYGYTF. In DNA, the CDR3 is TGTGCCACCAGCAGAGGGGTCGACAGGGCCTATGGCTACACCTTC.

This chain uses TRBV23-1 with TRBJ1-5, with D maybe TRBD1 (5 bases). TRBV23-1 is classed as an ORF, of uncertain function. V shed 2 bases and J shed 1 base, with 18 bases lying between them. There are 18 residues in the CDR3. In DNA form, the CDR3 reads TGCGCCAGCAGTCAACCCTACCCTCAGGGACCGAGCAATCAGCCCCAGCATTTT. This codes for CASSQPYPQGPSNQPQHF.

This chain joins TRBV10-3 and TRBJ2-7, with D perhaps given as TRBD1 or TRBD2 (5 bases each). The CDR3 runs to 12 residues. Germline V gene lookup returns CDR1 ENHRY and CDR2 SYGVKD. Trimming removed 6 bases at V and 3 bases at J, with 9 bases between. The CDR3 region has the DNA TGTGCCATCAGGGGGGATCTCTACGAGCAGTACTTC. Translation gives CAIRGDLYEQYF.

The chain has TRBV29-1 and TRBJ2-5; D is undetermined. V lost 2 bases, J lost 2 bases, and 12 bases lay in between. The CDR3 has 14 amino acids. Germline V gene lookup returns CDR1 SQVTM and CDR2 ANQGSEA. CDR3 region: CSVESAVDQETQYF. The CDR3 DNA reads TGCAGCGTTGAATCGGCAGTCGATCAAGAGACCCAGTACTTC.

The rearrangement links TRBV9 to TRBJ2-5; no definite D call. The V end lost 2 bases, the J end lost 2 bases, and 13 bases lay between the germline ends. The CDR3 contains 15 residues. The V gene's germline CDR1 is SGDLS and CDR2 YYNGEE. The CDR3 reads CASSVSPTEQETQYF. The CDR3 nucleotides read TGTGCCAGCAGCGTTTCTCCGACTGAACAAGAGACCCAGTACTTC.

The CDR3 here is CASSPQSSTDTQYF. The DNA of the CDR3 is TGTGCCAGCTCACCACAGAGTAGCACAGATACGCAGTATTTT. The rearrangement links TRBV18 to TRBJ2-3; D uncertain. The germline V gene has CDR1 KGHSH and CDR2 LQKENI. The CDR3 has 14 amino acids. V shed 1 base and J shed 0 bases, with 5 bases lying between them.

The chain joins TRBV15 to TRBJ1-5; no clear D gene. Trimming left V 0 bases short and J 5 bases short, with 2 bases between. The CDR3 covers 12 residues. Germline values: CDR1 LNHNV, CDR2 YYDKDF (reference sequence). In DNA, the CDR3 is TGTGCCACCAGCAGAGATTATCAGCCCCAGCATTTT. This codes for CATSRDYQPQHF.

CDR3 nucleotides: TGTGCCAGCAGGGTCAGCTCCTACGAGCAGTACTTC. Protein product: CASRVSSYEQYF. The V gene is TRBV2, the J gene TRBJ2-7; no firm D call. Germline loops: CDR1 SNHLY, CDR2 FYNNEI. This CDR3 contains 12 residues. V lost 6 bases and J lost 0, with 6 bases in between.

The chain carries TRBV11-2 and TRBJ2-7; D may be TRBD1 (6 bases). CDR1 and CDR2 (germline): SGHAT, FQNNGV. The length of the CDR3 is 16 residues. Trimming removed 0 bases at V and 2 bases at J, with 14 bases between. The CDR3 nucleotides read TGTGCCAGCAGCTTAGACAGGGGCGCCATCCCCTACGAGCAGTACTTC. Translation: CASSLDRGAIPYEQYF.

This chain joins TRBV4-1 and TRBJ1-5; D uncertain. With 0 bases removed from V and 0 bases from J, the gap between germline ends came to 6 bases. Germline V gene sequence: CDR1 MGHRA, CDR2 YSYEKL. The CDR3 runs to 15 residues. CDR3 in amino acids: CASSQDPNSNQPQHF. CDR3 coding DNA: TGCGCCAGCAGCCAAGATCCCAATAGCAATCAGCCCCAGCATTTT.

The chain couples TRBV9 to TRBJ2-2; 9 positions agree with TRBD1. With 0 bases clipped from V and 0 bases from J, the junction kept 3 bases outside the gene matches. This CDR3 is built from 17 residues. From germline, CDR1 is SGDLS and CDR2 YYNGEE. The CDR3 spells CASSVDRGRPNTGELFF. In nucleotides, the CDR3 is TGTGCCAGCAGCGTAGACAGGGGGCGGCCGAACACCGGGGAGCTGTTTTTT.

The chain has TRBV27 and TRBJ2-5; D might be TRBD2 (7 bases). CDR3 length: 15 residues. In germline, CDR1 is MNHEY, CDR2 SMNVEV (reference sequence). V was trimmed by 4 bases and J by 5 bases, leaving 17 bases between them. CDR3 sequence reads: CASSYNGGRDETQYF. CDR3 nucleotides: TGTGCCAGCAGTTACAACGGGGGGCGGGATGAGACCCAGTACTTC.

This chain uses TRBV13 with TRBJ1-1; a possible D gene is TRBD1 (6 bases). There are 15 residues in the CDR3. V lost 4 bases, J lost 0 bases, and 12 bases lay in between. Germline V gives CDR1 PRHDT, CDR2 FYEKMQ (reference sequence). The CDR3 protein is CASSYAGTLNTEAFF. Here the CDR3 DNA reads TGTGCCAGCAGCTACGCCGGGACATTGAACACTGAAGCTTTCTTT.

The rearrangement uses TRBV7-2 and TRBJ2-7; D may be TRBD1 or TRBD2 (5 bases each). V gave up 2 bases and J gave up 2 bases, with 19 bases separating them. CDR1 and CDR2 (germline): SGHTA, FQGNSA. This CDR3 spans 17 amino acids. In nucleotides, the CDR3 is TGTGCCAGCAGCTTACAGTGGGCGACAGCGGCAACCTACGAGCAGTACTTC. Its translation is CASSLQWATAATYEQYF.

The chain has TRBV29-1 and TRBJ2-7; 7 bases match TRBD2. The germline V gene encodes CDR1 SQVTM and CDR2 ANQGSEA. This CDR3 spans 13 amino acids. The V segment lost 3 bases and the J segment 4 bases; nucleotides outside the gene matches: 6. CDR3 protein: CSVDGGSPYEQYF. The CDR3 DNA is TGCAGCGTTGACGGCGGGAGCCCATACGAGCAGTACTTC.